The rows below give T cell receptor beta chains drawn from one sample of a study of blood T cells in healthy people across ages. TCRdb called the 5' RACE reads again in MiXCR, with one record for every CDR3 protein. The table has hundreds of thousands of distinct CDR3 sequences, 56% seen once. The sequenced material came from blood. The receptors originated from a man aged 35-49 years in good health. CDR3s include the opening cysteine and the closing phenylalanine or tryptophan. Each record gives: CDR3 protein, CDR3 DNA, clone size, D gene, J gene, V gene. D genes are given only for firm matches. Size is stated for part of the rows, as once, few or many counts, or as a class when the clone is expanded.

CDR3 protein: CSARAGLAGLSYNEQFF
CDR3 DNA: TGCAGTGCTAGAGCGGGACTAGCGGGTCTGTCTTACAATGAGCAGTTCTTC
clone size: few
D gene: TRBD2
J gene: TRBJ2-1
V gene: TRBV20-1

CDR3 protein: CASSQDYNQPQHF
CDR3 DNA: TGCGCCAGCAGCCAAGATTACAATCAGCCCCAGCATTTT
clone size: many
D gene: NA
J gene: TRBJ1-5
V gene: TRBV4-1

CDR3 protein: CASSLDGLGSETQYF
CDR3 DNA: TGCGCCAGCAGCTTGGATGGACTAGGGTCCGAGACCCAGTACTTC
clone size: few
D gene: TRBD2
J gene: TRBJ2-5
V gene: TRBV5-1

CDR3 protein: CASSLSWGIVEETQYF
CDR3 DNA: TGTGCCAGCAGTTTATCTTGGGGGATTGTAGAAGAGACCCAGTACTTC
clone size: NA
D gene: NA
J gene: TRBJ2-5
V gene: TRBV27

CDR3 protein: CASSYEHSENSPLHF
CDR3 DNA: TGCGCCAGCAGCTACGAACACTCAGAGAATTCACCCCTCCACTTT
clone size: few
D gene: NA
J gene: TRBJ1-6
V gene: TRBV5-1

CDR3 protein: CASSHLLAGGGDTQYF
CDR3 DNA: TGTGCCAGCAGTCACCTTTTAGCGGGAGGGGGAGATACGCAGTATTTT
clone size: NA
D gene: TRBD2
J gene: TRBJ2-3
V gene: TRBV27

CDR3 protein: CSVTLERGRRENIQYF
CDR3 DNA: TGCAGCGTCACGCTCGAAAGGGGGCGCCGGGAAAACATTCAGTACTTC
clone size: NA
D gene: TRBD1
J gene: TRBJ2-4
V gene: TRBV29-1

CDR3 protein: CASSQAHGRNTQYF
CDR3 DNA: TGTGCCAGCAGCCAAGCGCACGGGAGAAATACGCAGTATTTT
clone size: NA
D gene: NA
J gene: TRBJ2-3
V gene: TRBV3-1

CDR3 protein: CASNTHTQVILNYGYTF
CDR3 DNA: TGTGCCAGCAATACACACACACAGGTGATACTTAACTATGGCTACACCTTC
clone size: NA
D gene: NA
J gene: TRBJ1-2
V gene: TRBV6-1

CDR3 protein: CASSLDSRTGLGYTF
CDR3 DNA: TGCGCCAGCAGCCTGGATTCTCGGACAGGGCTCGGCTACACCTTC
clone size: NA
D gene: TRBD1
J gene: TRBJ1-2
V gene: TRBV5-1

CDR3 protein: CASGGSVGTQYF
CDR3 DNA: TGCGCCAGCGGCGGTAGTGTAGGTACGCAGTATTTT
clone size: few
D gene: NA
J gene: TRBJ2-3
V gene: TRBV5-1

CDR3 protein: CASSLYGIQETQYF
CDR3 DNA: TGTGCCAGCAGCTTATATGGGATCCAAGAGACCCAGTACTTC
clone size: NA
D gene: NA
J gene: TRBJ2-5
V gene: TRBV7-2

CDR3 protein: CASSQDRARVYGYTF
CDR3 DNA: TGCGCCAGCAGCCAAGACAGGGCCAGGGTCTATGGCTACACCTTC
clone size: NA
D gene: TRBD1
J gene: TRBJ1-2
V gene: TRBV5-1

CDR3 protein: CASGSGQTTQETQYF
CDR3 DNA: TGTGCTAGTGGTTCCGGACAGACGACCCAAGAGACCCAGTACTTC
clone size: NA
D gene: NA
J gene: TRBJ2-5
V gene: TRBV12-5

CDR3 protein: CASSVREKLFF
CDR3 DNA: TGTGCCAGCAGTGTACGAGAAAAACTGTTTTTT
clone size: NA
D gene: NA
J gene: TRBJ1-4
V gene: TRBV28

CDR3 protein: CASSSTGTGGLETQYF
CDR3 DNA: TGTGCCAGCAGTTCAACCGGGACAGGGGGCCTAGAGACCCAGTACTTC
clone size: NA
D gene: TRBD1
J gene: TRBJ2-5
V gene: TRBV28

CDR3 protein: CASSPGTGSETQYF
CDR3 DNA: TGTGCCAGCAGCCCCGGGACAGGGTCAGAGACCCAGTACTTC
clone size: many
D gene: TRBD1
J gene: TRBJ2-5
V gene: TRBV5-1

CDR3 protein: CASSLFSQGQRNTEAFF
CDR3 DNA: TGCGCCAGCAGCTTGTTTTCACAGGGGCAGAGGAACACTGAAGCTTTCTTT
clone size: NA
D gene: TRBD1
J gene: TRBJ1-1
V gene: TRBV5-1

CDR3 protein: CASSQEPRGRGEQYF
CDR3 DNA: TGCGCCAGCAGCCAAGAGCCCAGGGGGCGGGGTGAGCAGTACTTC
clone size: few
D gene: TRBD1
J gene: TRBJ2-7
V gene: TRBV4-1

CDR3 protein: CASSFRLSAPETQYF
CDR3 DNA: TGTGCCAGCAGTTTTCGTCTTTCGGCACCAGAGACCCAGTACTTC
clone size: few
D gene: NA
J gene: TRBJ2-5
V gene: TRBV12-3/TRBV12-4

CDR3 protein: CASSLGASPDTQYF
CDR3 DNA: TGTGCCAGCAGCTTGGGGGCTAGCCCAGATACGCAGTATTTT
clone size: once
D gene: NA
J gene: TRBJ2-3
V gene: TRBV5-4

CDR3 protein: CASSPETGTTDTQYF
CDR3 DNA: TGTGCCAGCAGTCCCGAGACCGGTACAACAGATACGCAGTATTTT
clone size: NA
D gene: NA
J gene: TRBJ2-3
V gene: TRBV12-3/TRBV12-4

CDR3 protein: CATSRDLGGYGDGYTF
CDR3 DNA: TGTGCCACCAGCAGAGATCTAGGGGGTTACGGCGATGGCTACACCTTC
clone size: once
D gene: NA
J gene: TRBJ1-2
V gene: TRBV15

CDR3 protein: CASSLDEGFGQPQHF
CDR3 DNA: TGCGCCAGCAGCTTGGATGAGGGATTCGGTCAGCCCCAGCATTTT
clone size: NA
D gene: NA
J gene: TRBJ1-5
V gene: TRBV5-1

CDR3 protein: CSGFGTGRRQYF
CDR3 DNA: TGCAGCGGCTTCGGGACAGGCCGTCGGCAGTACTTC
clone size: NA
D gene: TRBD1
J gene: TRBJ2-5
V gene: TRBV29-1

CDR3 protein: CASSADASARNVRYF
CDR3 DNA: TGTGCCAGCAGCGCGGATGCGTCAGCCAGGAACGTCAGGTACTTC
clone size: NA
D gene: NA
J gene: TRBJ2-7
V gene: TRBV5-4

CDR3 protein: CASSDSPGLSNLYF
CDR3 DNA: TGTGCCTCCAGTGATTCCCCGGGACTGTCTAATCTGTACTTC
clone size: NA
D gene: NA
J gene: TRBJ2-5
V gene: TRBV24-1

CDR3 protein: CASKYSGYNEQFF
CDR3 DNA: TGTGCCAGCAAATATAGCGGATACAATGAGCAGTTCTTC
clone size: few
D gene: NA
J gene: TRBJ2-1
V gene: TRBV7-2

CDR3 protein: CASGTAVSGELFF
CDR3 DNA: TGTGCCAGCGGGACAGCCGTGTCCGGGGAGCTGTTTTTT
clone size: NA
D gene: TRBD1
J gene: TRBJ2-2
V gene: TRBV12-3/TRBV12-4

CDR3 protein: CSAPAGAYIQYF
CDR3 DNA: TGCAGTGCTCCCGCTGGGGCATACATTCAGTACTTC
clone size: NA
D gene: NA
J gene: TRBJ2-4
V gene: TRBV20-1

CDR3 protein: CSARNQGTSYGYTF
CDR3 DNA: TGCAGTGCTAGGAATCAGGGTACCAGTTATGGCTACACCTTC
clone size: few
D gene: NA
J gene: TRBJ1-2
V gene: TRBV20-1

CDR3 protein: CASSLKVSGGYEQYF
CDR3 DNA: TGTGCCAGCAGCTTAAAGGTTTCCGGGGGCTACGAGCAGTACTTC
clone size: NA
D gene: NA
J gene: TRBJ2-7
V gene: TRBV11-3

CDR3 protein: CASSFIGASDRIQETQYF
CDR3 DNA: TGTGCCAGCAGTTTCATAGGGGCCTCGGATAGGATACAAGAGACCCAGTACTTC
clone size: NA
D gene: NA
J gene: TRBJ2-5
V gene: TRBV28

CDR3 protein: CASSQGKRDEQYF
CDR3 DNA: TGTGCCAGCAGCCAAGGGAAGAGGGACGAGCAGTACTTC
clone size: few
D gene: NA
J gene: TRBJ2-7
V gene: TRBV4-2

CDR3 protein: CAIRRTGPLETRYF
CDR3 DNA: TGTGCCATCAGGCGGACAGGGCCTTTGGAGACCCGGTACTTC
clone size: NA
D gene: TRBD1
J gene: TRBJ2-7
V gene: TRBV10-3

CDR3 protein: CAIQRGGLAPASTDTQYF
CDR3 DNA: TGTGCCATCCAAAGAGGAGGACTAGCGCCCGCTAGCACAGATACGCAGTATTTT
clone size: NA
D gene: TRBD2
J gene: TRBJ2-3
V gene: TRBV6-1

CDR3 protein: CASSFNGNTEAFF
CDR3 DNA: TGTGCCAGCAGTTTTAATGGGAACACTGAAGCTTTCTTT
clone size: NA
D gene: NA
J gene: TRBJ1-1
V gene: TRBV12-3/TRBV12-4

CDR3 protein: CASSHTGRIQETQYF
CDR3 DNA: TGTGCCAGCAGCCACACGGGACGGATCCAAGAGACCCAGTACTTC
clone size: NA
D gene: NA
J gene: TRBJ2-5
V gene: TRBV6-1

CDR3 protein: CAGGTGQPQHF
CDR3 DNA: TGTGCCGGAGGGACGGGCCAGCCCCAGCATTTT
clone size: NA
D gene: NA
J gene: TRBJ1-5
V gene: TRBV6-1

CDR3 protein: CASRVIGETSGGARGQFF
CDR3 DNA: TGTGCCAGCAGAGTAATTGGGGAGACTAGCGGGGGGGCACGAGGGCAGTTCTTC
clone size: few
D gene: TRBD2
J gene: TRBJ2-1
V gene: TRBV28

CDR3 protein: CSASRGGGFETQYF
CDR3 DNA: TGCAGTGCTAGTCGGGGAGGGGGTTTTGAGACCCAGTACTTC
clone size: few
D gene: NA
J gene: TRBJ2-5
V gene: TRBV20-1

CDR3 protein: CASSLEPWTETQYF
CDR3 DNA: TGTGCCAGCAGCTTAGAACCGTGGACGGAGACCCAGTACTTC
clone size: few
D gene: NA
J gene: TRBJ2-5
V gene: TRBV11-2

CDR3 protein: CASRETDSNQPQHF
CDR3 DNA: TGTGCCAGCAGGGAGACGGATAGCAATCAGCCCCAGCATTTT
clone size: few
D gene: NA
J gene: TRBJ1-5
V gene: TRBV6-2/TRBV6-3

CDR3 protein: CASSLASGGISTGELFF
CDR3 DNA: TGTGCCAGCAGCTTGGCTAGCGGGGGGATAAGTACCGGGGAGCTGTTTTTT
clone size: NA
D gene: TRBD2
J gene: TRBJ2-2
V gene: TRBV11-1

CDR3 protein: CAWGSSSTDTQYF
CDR3 DNA: TGTGCCTGGGGTAGCAGCAGCACAGATACGCAGTATTTT
clone size: few
D gene: NA
J gene: TRBJ2-3
V gene: TRBV30

CDR3 protein: CASSQESAGGYEQYF
CDR3 DNA: TGCGCCAGCAGCCAAGAATCGGCAGGGGGCTACGAGCAGTACTTC
clone size: few
D gene: TRBD1
J gene: TRBJ2-7
V gene: TRBV4-3

CDR3 protein: CASSSGVAGTSSYNEQFF
CDR3 DNA: TGCGCCAGCAGCTCAGGGGTAGCGGGGACTAGCTCCTACAATGAGCAGTTCTTC
clone size: NA
D gene: TRBD2
J gene: TRBJ2-1
V gene: TRBV5-1

CDR3 protein: CASSRIGTGDQPQHF
CDR3 DNA: TGTGCCAGCAGTCGAATCGGGACAGGGGATCAGCCCCAGCATTTT
clone size: NA
D gene: TRBD1
J gene: TRBJ1-5
V gene: TRBV6-2/TRBV6-3

CDR3 protein: CASCGLESFNEQFF
CDR3 DNA: TGTGCCAGCTGTGGACTAGAGAGTTTCAATGAGCAGTTCTTC
clone size: NA
D gene: TRBD2
J gene: TRBJ2-1
V gene: TRBV12-3/TRBV12-4

CDR3 protein: CASSQAAVYSNQPQHF
CDR3 DNA: TGTGCCAGCAGCCAAGCGGCGGTTTATAGCAATCAGCCCCAGCATTTT
clone size: NA
D gene: NA
J gene: TRBJ1-5
V gene: TRBV4-2

CDR3 protein: CASSFTPYEQYF
CDR3 DNA: TGTGCCAGCAGCTTTACTCCCTACGAGCAGTACTTC
clone size: NA
D gene: NA
J gene: TRBJ2-7
V gene: TRBV7-9

CDR3 protein: CASSLAGLSTDTQYF
CDR3 DNA: TGTGCCAGCAGCTTAGCAGGACTAAGCACAGATACGCAGTATTTT
clone size: NA
D gene: NA
J gene: TRBJ2-3
V gene: TRBV7-9

CDR3 protein: CASSSQGGEDYNEQYF
CDR3 DNA: TGTGCCAGCAGTTCGCAGGGGGGGGAGGACTACAATGAGCAGTACTTC
clone size: NA
D gene: NA
J gene: TRBJ2-7
V gene: TRBV6-5

CDR3 protein: CASSPLTGEYTEAFF
CDR3 DNA: TGTGCCAGCAGCCCTTTGACAGGGGAGTATACTGAAGCTTTCTTT
clone size: NA
D gene: TRBD1
J gene: TRBJ1-1
V gene: TRBV7-9

CDR3 protein: CAGKSRGELFF
CDR3 DNA: TGTGCCGGAAAGTCTCGCGGGGAGCTGTTTTTT
clone size: NA
D gene: NA
J gene: TRBJ2-2
V gene: TRBV12-3/TRBV12-4

CDR3 protein: CASSPDREPYGYTF
CDR3 DNA: TGTGCCAGCTCACCAGACCGGGAACCCTATGGCTACACCTTC
clone size: few
D gene: NA
J gene: TRBJ1-2
V gene: TRBV18

CDR3 protein: CASSEDTSSYNEQFF
CDR3 DNA: TGTGCCAGCAGTGAGGACACGAGCTCCTACAATGAGCAGTTCTTC
clone size: NA
D gene: NA
J gene: TRBJ2-1
V gene: TRBV9